The rows below give T cell receptor beta chains drawn from one sample of a study of CXCR3-negative and CXCR3-positive naive CD8 T cells. From the 5' RACE reads, TCRdb lists one entry per CDR3 protein and no DNA. The table lists around 88,000 distinct CDR3 sequences. Sequenced material: naive CXCR3+ CD8+ T cells from blood. These receptor sequences come from a human donor in good health. Some clones in this sample may be carry-over from other donors' samples. The CDR3 runs from the conserved cysteine through the conserved F or W. The order of the fields is V gene, J gene, CDR3 protein.

TRBV7-3,TRBJ2-1,CASSQGLAGNNEQFF
TRBV19,TRBJ2-7,CASSTQGAFYEQYF
TRBV7-9,TRBJ2-5,CASSPSPDGEETQYF
TRBV6-4,TRBJ2-1,CASSREDRNYNEQFF
TRBV27,TRBJ1-5,CASSLSGEGGGNQPQHF
TRBV24-1,TRBJ2-7,CATSDSWEQYF
TRBV29-1,TRBJ1-2,CSVVVGQGHGYTF
TRBV5-1,TRBJ2-7,CASSLVGEGNEQYF
TRBV11-2,TRBJ2-5,CASSLGGEGTQYF
TRBV7-6,TRBJ2-2,CASSIFSGLAGGAAGELFF
TRBV28,TRBJ1-4,CASSYRGSGGKLFF
TRBV6-2/TRBV6-3,TRBJ2-1,CASSLVAGPSSYNEQFF
TRBV29-1,TRBJ2-1,CSVYSGTGYNEQFF
TRBV28,TRBJ1-6,CASRHGRGEKTPLHF
TRBV20-1,TRBJ2-1,CSARDGTVAYNEQFF
TRBV7-9,TRBJ1-2,CASSSGQGANYGYTF
TRBV20-1,TRBJ2-7,CSTREGADYEQYF